The present T cell receptor (beta chain) was sequenced within a study of cytomegalovirus exposure and HLA in healthy donors. CDR1 and CDR2 from the germline V gene are GTSNPN and SVGIG (reference sequence). Trimming pared 4 bases from V and 1 base from J, leaving 12 bases between. This CDR3 is built from 14 residues. Data came from immunoSEQ multiplex PCR; TCRdb stores just in-frame clones and leaves some out. The sample records about 200,000 clones, approximately 80% being singletons. This TCR derives from a woman in her twenties or thirties in good health and CMV-seropositive. The chain combines TRBV30 with TRBJ2-3; D not certain. The sample consisted of PBMCs. Here the CDR3 DNA reads TGTGCCTGGAACCGCAACCGAGGCACAGATACGCAGTATTTT. Protein sequence: CAWNRNRGTDTQYF.